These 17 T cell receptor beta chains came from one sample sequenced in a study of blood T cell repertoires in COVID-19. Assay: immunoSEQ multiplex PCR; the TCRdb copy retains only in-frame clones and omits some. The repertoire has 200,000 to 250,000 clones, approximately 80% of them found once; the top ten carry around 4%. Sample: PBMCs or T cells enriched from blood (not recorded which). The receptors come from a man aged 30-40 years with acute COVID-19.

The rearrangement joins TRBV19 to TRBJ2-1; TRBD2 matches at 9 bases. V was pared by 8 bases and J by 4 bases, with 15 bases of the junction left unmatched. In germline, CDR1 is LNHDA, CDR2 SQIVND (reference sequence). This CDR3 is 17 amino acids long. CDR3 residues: CASQDGGLAGKYNEQFF. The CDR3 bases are TGTGCCAGTCAGGATGGTGGGCTAGCGGGGAAATACAATGAGCAGTTCTTC.

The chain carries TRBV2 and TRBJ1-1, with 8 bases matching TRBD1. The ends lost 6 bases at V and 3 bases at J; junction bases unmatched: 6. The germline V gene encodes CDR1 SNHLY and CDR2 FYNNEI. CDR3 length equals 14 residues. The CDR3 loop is CASRINRGDTEAFF. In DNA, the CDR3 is TGTGCCAGCAGAATCAACAGGGGGGACACTGAAGCTTTCTTT.

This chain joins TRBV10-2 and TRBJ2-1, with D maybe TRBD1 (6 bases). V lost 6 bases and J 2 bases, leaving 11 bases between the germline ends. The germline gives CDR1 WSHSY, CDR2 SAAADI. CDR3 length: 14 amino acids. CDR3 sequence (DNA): TGCGCCAGCAGGATCGGACAGACCTACAATGAGCAGTTCTTC. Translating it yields CASRIGQTYNEQFF.

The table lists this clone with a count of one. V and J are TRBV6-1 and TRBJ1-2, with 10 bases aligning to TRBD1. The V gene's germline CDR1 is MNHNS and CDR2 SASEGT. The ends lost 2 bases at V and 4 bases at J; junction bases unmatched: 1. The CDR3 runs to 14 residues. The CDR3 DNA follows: TGTGCCAGCAGTGAAAGGACAGGGGGCTATGGCTACACCTTC. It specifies CASSERTGGYGYTF.

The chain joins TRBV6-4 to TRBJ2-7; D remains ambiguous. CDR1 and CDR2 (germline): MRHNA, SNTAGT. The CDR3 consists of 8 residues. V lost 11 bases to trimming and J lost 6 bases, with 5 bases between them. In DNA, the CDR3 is TGTGCCTTATCCGAGCAGTACTTC. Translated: CALSEQYF.

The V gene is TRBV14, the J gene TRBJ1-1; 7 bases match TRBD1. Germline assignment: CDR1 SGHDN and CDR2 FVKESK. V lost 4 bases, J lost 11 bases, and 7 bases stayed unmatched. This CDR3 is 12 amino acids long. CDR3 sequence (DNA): TGTGCCAGCAGCCCTATACAGGGGAGGGCTTTCTTT. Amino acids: CASSPIQGRAFF. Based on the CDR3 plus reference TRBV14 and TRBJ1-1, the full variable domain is EAGVTQFPSHSVIEKGQTVTLRCDPISGHDNLYWYRRVMGKEIKFLLHFVKESKQDESGMPNNRFLAERTGGTYSTLKVQPAELEDSGVYFCASSPIQGRAFFGQGTRLTVV.

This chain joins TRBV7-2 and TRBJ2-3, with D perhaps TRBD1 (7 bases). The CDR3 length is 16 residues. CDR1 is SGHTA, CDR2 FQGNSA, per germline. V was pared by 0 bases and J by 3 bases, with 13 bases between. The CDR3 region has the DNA TGTGCCAGCAGCTTAGCCCAGGGGGGAGGTACAGATACGCAGTATTTT. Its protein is CASSLAQGGGTDTQYF.

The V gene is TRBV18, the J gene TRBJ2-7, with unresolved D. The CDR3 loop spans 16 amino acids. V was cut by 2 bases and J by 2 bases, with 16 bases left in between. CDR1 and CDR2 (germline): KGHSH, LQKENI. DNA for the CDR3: TGTGCCAGCTCACCAAGCGCTACATTTAAAACCTACGAGCAGTACTTC. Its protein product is CASSPSATFKTYEQYF.

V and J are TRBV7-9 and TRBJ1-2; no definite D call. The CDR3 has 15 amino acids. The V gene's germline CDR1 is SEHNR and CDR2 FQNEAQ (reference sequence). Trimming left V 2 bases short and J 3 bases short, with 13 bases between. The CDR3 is CASSLREEDHYGYTF. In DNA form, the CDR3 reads TGTGCCAGCAGCTTAAGAGAGGAGGACCACTATGGCTACACCTTC.

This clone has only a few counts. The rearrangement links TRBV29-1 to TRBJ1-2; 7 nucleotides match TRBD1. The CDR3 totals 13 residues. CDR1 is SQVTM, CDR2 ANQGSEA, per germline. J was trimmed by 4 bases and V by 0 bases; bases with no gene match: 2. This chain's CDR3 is CSVEENRGYGYTF. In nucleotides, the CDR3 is TGCAGCGTTGAAGAAAACAGGGGCTATGGCTACACCTTC.

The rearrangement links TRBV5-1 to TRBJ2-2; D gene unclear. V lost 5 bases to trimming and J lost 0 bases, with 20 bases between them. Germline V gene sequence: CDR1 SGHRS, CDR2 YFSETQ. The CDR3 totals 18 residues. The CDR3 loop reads CASSFRFGGGSNTGELFF. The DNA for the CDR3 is TGCGCCAGCAGTTTTCGATTCGGTGGCGGATCGAACACCGGGGAGCTGTTTTTT.

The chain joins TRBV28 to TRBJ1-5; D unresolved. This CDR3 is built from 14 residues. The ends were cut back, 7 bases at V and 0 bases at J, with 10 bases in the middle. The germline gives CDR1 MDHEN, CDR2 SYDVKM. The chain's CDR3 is CASTLLPSNQPQHF. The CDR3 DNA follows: TGTGCCAGCACCCTTCTCCCTAGCAATCAGCCCCAGCATTTT.

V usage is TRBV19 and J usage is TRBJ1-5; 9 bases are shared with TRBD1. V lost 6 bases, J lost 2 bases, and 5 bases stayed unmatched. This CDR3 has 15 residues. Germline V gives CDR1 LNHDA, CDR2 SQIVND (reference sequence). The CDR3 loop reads CASRPRDRGNQPQHF. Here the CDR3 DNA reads TGTGCCAGTAGACCCAGGGACAGGGGCAATCAGCCCCAGCATTTT.

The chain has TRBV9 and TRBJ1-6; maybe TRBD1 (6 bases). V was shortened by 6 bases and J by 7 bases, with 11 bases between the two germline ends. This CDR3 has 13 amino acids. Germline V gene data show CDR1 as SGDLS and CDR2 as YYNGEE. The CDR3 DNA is TGTGCCAGCAACCCGACAGGCAATTCACCCCTCCACTTT. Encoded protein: CASNPTGNSPLHF.

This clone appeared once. The CDR3 nucleotides read TGTGCCAGCAGCTCCATGGGCCAACCCCAGCATTTT. Translation: CASSSMGQPQHF. The chain joins TRBV12-3 or TRBV12-4 to TRBJ1-5; no clear D. This CDR3 spans 12 amino acids. Trimming cost V 6 bases and J 10 bases, with 13 bases left between them.

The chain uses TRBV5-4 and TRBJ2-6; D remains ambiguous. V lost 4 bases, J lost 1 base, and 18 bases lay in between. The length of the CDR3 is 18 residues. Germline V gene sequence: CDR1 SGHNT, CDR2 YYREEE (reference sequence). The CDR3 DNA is TGTGCCAGCAGCCTTGGCAGGTCGGTCCTATCTGGGGCCAACGTCCTGACTTTC. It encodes CASSLGRSVLSGANVLTF.

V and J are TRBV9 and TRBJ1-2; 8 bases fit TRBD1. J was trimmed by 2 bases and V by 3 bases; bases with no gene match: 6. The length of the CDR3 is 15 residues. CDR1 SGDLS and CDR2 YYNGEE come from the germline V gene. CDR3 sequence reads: CASSANQGANYGYTF. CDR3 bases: TGTGCCAGCAGCGCAAATCAGGGGGCAAACTATGGCTACACCTTC.